This T cell receptor beta chain was identified during a study of T cell repertoires in cytomegalovirus infection. Study-level information: A matching HLA type, together with CMV infection, was signaled by public TCR beta signatures.

Germline trimming cut 3 bases from V and 8 bases from J; bases unmatched to any gene: 12. The V gene's germline CDR1 is MGHRA and CDR2 YSYEKL. This CDR3 has 16 residues. TCRdb reanalysed the reads using MiXCR and keeps one entry per CDR3 protein. The sample contains some 300,000 distinct CDR3 sequences, approximately 13% of which appear only once. Sequences were obtained from PBMCs. The source of this sequence is a human donor in good health (CMV status not recorded). Some clones in this sample may be carry-over from other donors' samples. The chain links TRBV4-1 to TRBJ1-4; 7 bases match TRBD1. In DNA, the CDR3 is TGCGCCAGCAGCCAGATAGTCCAGGGGGGGAAAGAAAAACTGTTTTTT. Encoded protein: CASSQIVQGGKEKLFF.